This T cell receptor beta chain was obtained from a study of shared clonotypes between healthy human individuals. Data came from immunoSEQ multiplex PCR; TCRdb stores just in-frame clones and leaves some out. This sample has more than 600,000 clones, with about 91% found just once. Only CD45RO-negative cells positively selected for CCR7 counted as naive CD8 cells, so terminally differentiated effector memory CD45RA+ cells were excluded. The receptor comes from a man aged 30 to 45 in good health. The sequenced sample consisted of naive CD8+ T cells sorted from blood.

The CDR3 protein is CASSFGQGNTEAFF. The CDR3 region has the DNA TGTGCCAGCAGCTTTGGACAGGGGAACACTGAAGCTTTCTTT. This sequence joins TRBV5-6 and TRBJ1-1; 8 bases align to TRBD1. After removal of 2 bases from V and 1 base from J, the junction contained 1 base not matched to a gene. This CDR3 is 14 amino acids long. Germline assignment: CDR1 SGHDT and CDR2 YYEEEE.